This T cell receptor (beta chain) appears in the sequencing data of a study of blood T cell repertoires in COVID-19. Generated by immunoSEQ multiplex PCR, the TCRdb table keeps only in-frame clones and is missing some. Of roughly 320,000 clones in the sample, roughly nine tenths were seen once. This clone was seen a few times. Germline loops: CDR1 SGHAT, CDR2 FQNNGV. The CDR3 consists of 10 residues. Trimming stripped 6 bases from V and 7 bases from J, with 6 bases between. This receptor was identified in a woman in her twenties or thirties who had been exposed to COVID-19. Input material: PBMCs or T cells enriched from blood (not recorded which). The V gene is TRBV11-2, the J gene TRBJ1-1, with unresolved D. The CDR3 region is CASSFREAFF. The DNA of the CDR3 is TGTGCCAGCAGTTTCCGTGAAGCTTTCTTT.